This T cell receptor beta chain comes out of a study of neurological immune-mediated disorders (dated 2019 in TCRdb). General notes on the study: Peripheral blood TCR-beta repertoires from HTLV-I-associated myelopathy (HAM/TSP) patients, multiple sclerosis patients and healthy controls were compared by UMI-based sequencing. Longitudinal samples, technical triplicates and paired sorted CD4+ and CD8+ T-cell subsets, alongside PBMC samples, were included among the approximately 100 TCR-beta libraries. The cohort comprised about 71 subjects: around 15 HAM/TSP patients, around 35 multiple sclerosis patients and approximately 20 healthy controls.

V drops 4 bases and J drops 8 bases, leaving 14 bases in between. CDR1 and CDR2 (MGHDK, SYGVNS) derive from the germline V gene. The CDR3 runs 13 residues from the cysteine to the phenylalanine. The read is trimmed to its CDR3 DNA, 39 bases read in frame from base 1. This clonotype has at least ten counts. No antigen is known for it. No per-base quality is available; no much larger clone lies one base away. To synthesize cDNA, template-switch 5'RACE was performed with a primer carrying a 10-nucleotide random unique molecular identifier so that each TCR transcript was tagged. Every sequencing run covered 15-18 subjects and yielded more than 170 million TCR-beta sequences. The RNeasy kit was used to extract total RNA. The KAPA Real-time Library Amplification kit was used to amplify TCR-beta VDJ regions with primers for the TCR constant region and the 5'RACE anchor. Sample indexes and Illumina adaptors were added in a first PCR, after which library yield was increased in a second PCR. After Ampure bead purification, the roughly 650 bp TCR product was size-selected on a 2% E-gel SizeSelection system. Library quality was checked on a Bioanalyzer, concentration was measured with Qubit, and libraries were quantified with the Kapa Library Quantification kit before pooling. Paired-end 2 x 150 bp sequencing of the libraries was performed on an Illumina HiSeq 2500. To increase sequence diversity, about 25-31% phiX was spiked into each library pool. On the study's bioinformatics: The quality-filtered reads were processed with the UMI-based MiGEC pipeline, whose error correction step removed more than 80% of the raw TCR sequences. IMGT germline references were used for aligning VDJ genes, and each clonotype was defined as a unique CDR3 amino acid sequence together with its V-J genes. Clonal expansion, Shannon diversity and CDR3 relatedness were evaluated with VDJtools (CalcPairwiseDistances, ClusterSamples), while phylogenetic trees were built in CLCbio workbench. Using coefficient-of-variation modelling across technical triplicates, the study counted a clone as expanded if it had at least 8 unique UMIs. In-frame beta chains were kept once TCRdb had trimmed the public reads at Q25 with fastp and called clones with MiXCR. Rows matching on CDR3 protein sequence are summarized as one entry with the most common DNA and genes. TCRdb's processing, not the authors' own work, is the source of the V and J calls. Recorded for this sample are tens of thousands of distinct CDR3 sequences; 6.5% to 8.5% of them occurred a single time. More than 4.5% of the sample rests with the top ten.

The full study reports these points: TCR clonal expansion was greatest in HAM/TSP patients and smallest in MS patients, who ranked below even healthy controls. Expanded clones from different subjects shared no identical CDR3 amino acid sequences, which suggests that TCR-beta repertoires were private in all groups.

Blood bank volunteers in Maryland, USA served as the healthy controls. For the unsorted PBMC libraries, 2 million PBMCs were stored in RNAlater at -80 degrees C until RNA extraction and were used to generate the libraries. Peripheral blood was subjected to Ficoll-Hypaque density gradient centrifugation to isolate PBMCs, which were then cryopreserved in liquid nitrogen. The chain links TRBV25-1 with TRBJ1-2; a confident D gene designation cannot be given. Sequenced input: PBMCs. The sequence came from a middle-aged woman in good health. The CDR3 reads as follows: CASSVGGLSGYTF. The DNA reads TGTGCCAGCAGTGTAGGTGGTCTCTCGGGCTACACCTTC.